These 27 T cell receptor beta chains originate from one sample sequenced in a study of CD4+ T cells in melanoma. The table came from immunoSEQ multiplex PCR; TCRdb's copy has only in-frame clones and leaves some out. The sample lists about 4,000 clones, 50% to 75% occurring once. Sequences were obtained from cells from a culture (not recorded whether cultured in vitro). All receptors derive from a human donor with melanoma.

The rearrangement uses TRBV19 and TRBJ1-1; no clear D gene. This CDR3 contains 10 residues. Trimming removed 6 bases at V and 7 bases at J, with 6 bases between. Germline CDR1 LNHDA, CDR2 SQIVND (reference sequence). In DNA form, the CDR3 reads TGTGCCAGTAGGCACGGTGAAGCTTTCTTT. Its protein product is CASRHGEAFF. The complete variable domain, with remaining parts taken from reference TRBV19 and TRBJ1-1, reads DGGITQSPKYLFRKEGQNVTLSCEQNLNHDAMYWYRQDPGQGLRLIYYSQIVNDFQKGDIAEGYSVSREKKESFPLTVTSAQKNPTAFYLCASRHGEAFFGQGTRLTVV.

This sequence joins TRBV19 and TRBJ1-5; 7 bases map to TRBD1. V gave up 8 bases and J gave up 11 bases; unmatched junction bases: 15. Germline V CDR1 and CDR2: LNHDA, SQIVND (reference sequence). This CDR3 has 14 amino acids. CDR3 sequence reads: CASAPGGPGQSQHF. DNA for the CDR3: TGTGCCAGTGCCCCAGGGGGGCCAGGGCAGTCCCAGCATTTT. The full variable domain, its missing parts supplied by reference TRBV19 and TRBJ1-5, is DGGITQSPKYLFRKEGQNVTLSCEQNLNHDAMYWYRQDPGQGLRLIYYSQIVNDFQKGDIAEGYSVSREKKESFPLTVTSAQKNPTAFYLCASAPGGPGQSQHFGDGTRLSIL.

The chain has TRBV4-1 and TRBJ2-1; D may be TRBD1 (6 bases). Deletions cut 6 bases from V and 4 bases from J, with 16 bases between. There are 15 residues in the CDR3. Germline V lookup: CDR1 MGHRA, CDR2 YSYEKL. CDR3 residues: CASSSDRGIYNEQFF. The DNA of the CDR3 is TGCGCCAGCAGTTCCGATAGGGGGATTTACAATGAGCAGTTCTTC.

The CDR3 region has the DNA TGTGCCAGCAGCTTCCAACAGGGAAGCGAGCAGTACTTC. Its translation: CASSFQQGSEQYF. The V call is TRBV5-6, the J call TRBJ2-7; tentative D call: TRBD1 (6 bases). The CDR3 has 13 residues. V lost 2 bases and J lost 6, with 12 bases in between. The germline V gene has CDR1 SGHDT and CDR2 YYEEEE.

The CDR3 DNA follows: TGTGCCAGCAGTCCTAGCGGGTCGAACACCGGGGAGCTGTTTTTT. Translated: CASSPSGSNTGELFF. The chain has TRBV14 and TRBJ2-2, with 8 bases identical to TRBD2. Germline trimming cut 6 bases from V and 0 bases from J; bases unmatched to any gene: 3. This CDR3 has 15 residues. Per germline, CDR1 SGHDN and CDR2 FVKESK.

This clone was counted between two and nine times. This chain uses TRBV28 with TRBJ1-2; maybe TRBD1 (5 bases). V lost 6 bases and J 4 bases, leaving 18 bases between the germline ends. This CDR3 contains 15 residues. Germline V lookup: CDR1 MDHEN, CDR2 SYDVKM. The CDR3 DNA follows: TGTGCCAGCAGCGCGCAGGGTCGAGGGTTCTATGGCTACACCTTC. It is translated as CASSAQGRGFYGYTF.

For the CDR3, the DNA is TGTGCCAGCACTCCGGTAGAATGGGGCGGCTACACCTTC. This gives the protein CASTPVEWGGYTF. The chain combines TRBV28 with TRBJ1-2; a possible D gene is TRBD1 (5 bases). Trimming took off 7 bases at V and 8 bases at J, with 17 bases between the two ends. Looked up from germline, CDR1 is MDHEN and CDR2 is SYDVKM. The CDR3 sequence is 13 residues long.

This rearrangement joins TRBV5-1 to TRBJ1-1; TRBD1 might be the D (6 bases). The CDR3 spans 17 residues. Germline V gene data show CDR1 as SGHRS and CDR2 as YFSETQ. Trimming removed 0 bases from V and 3 bases from J, with 18 bases in between. This chain's CDR3 is CASSLDAVGGADTEAFF. The CDR3 DNA follows: TGCGCCAGCAGCTTGGATGCGGTAGGGGGAGCGGACACTGAAGCTTTCTTT.

The CDR3 nucleotides are TGTGCCAGCAGCCAAGATGCTCGGAAACAGGGGCGATATGGCTACACCTTC. Its protein is CASSQDARKQGRYGYTF. The V call is TRBV3-1 (or the pseudogene TRBV3-2), the J call TRBJ1-2, with 7 bases matching TRBD1. Germline trimming cut 0 bases from V and 5 bases from J; bases unmatched to any gene: 12. The CDR3 consists of 17 residues. Germline CDR1 LGHDT, CDR2 YNNKEL (reference sequence).

This chain uses TRBV14 with TRBJ2-1; 9 bases align to TRBD2. Germline CDR1 is SGHDN and CDR2 is FVKESK. With V trimmed by 3 bases and J by 14 bases, 8 bases remained unmatched. The CDR3 extends over 13 amino acids. The CDR3 region has the DNA TGTGCCAGCAGCCACCCCCCCGGACTAGCGAAGTTCTTC. Protein product: CASSHPPGLAKFF.

This chain's CDR3 is CASSQERWRGNEQYF. The CDR3 DNA reads as TGTGCCAGCAGCCAAGAAAGGTGGAGGGGGAACGAGCAGTACTTC. The chain links TRBV3-1 (or the pseudogene TRBV3-2) to TRBJ2-7; D is tentatively TRBD1 or TRBD2 (6 bases each). Trimming took 0 bases from V and 5 from J, leaving 14 bases between them. This CDR3 has 15 residues. Germline CDR1 LGHDT, CDR2 YNNKEL (reference sequence).

The V call is TRBV29-1, the J call TRBJ1-5; the D gene is possibly TRBD1 (5 bases). V was pared by 6 bases and J by 0 bases, with 15 bases between. This CDR3 is 15 amino acids long. Germline lookup yields CDR1 SQVTM and CDR2 ANQGSEA. CDR3 in amino acids: CSVGLQGDSNQPQHF. Here the CDR3 DNA reads TGCAGCGTCGGGCTCCAGGGTGATAGCAATCAGCCCCAGCATTTT.

The chain is built from TRBV18 and TRBJ2-1, with a tentative D call TRBD1 (6 bases). V dropped 2 bases and J dropped 3 bases, with 14 bases sitting between them. CDR3 length: 16 residues. The germline V gene encodes CDR1 KGHSH and CDR2 LQKENI. CDR3: CASSPSMTGDYNEQFF. CDR3 DNA sequence: TGTGCCAGCTCACCAAGCATGACAGGAGACTACAATGAGCAGTTCTTC.

V and J are TRBV19 and TRBJ2-2; 10 bases are a match to TRBD1. CDR3 length: 15 amino acids. The junction had 5 bases not matched to a gene; V was cut back by 4 bases and J by 6 bases. Germline V gene lookup returns CDR1 LNHDA and CDR2 SQIVND (reference sequence). The CDR3 spells CASSTSGTGAGELFF. The CDR3 nucleotides read TGTGCCAGTAGTACGTCCGGGACAGGGGCCGGGGAGCTGTTTTTT.

This clone has just a few counts. The rearrangement links TRBV29-1 to TRBJ1-2; tentatively, D is TRBD1 (6 bases). The V and J ends lost 1 base and 7 bases respectively, with 10 bases between them. Germline V gives CDR1 SQVTM, CDR2 ANQGSEA. The CDR3 spans 12 residues. The CDR3 coding sequence is TGCAGCGTTGAAGCGGGCAGGGGTGGCTACACCTTC. It is translated as CSVEAGRGGYTF. The full variable domain, its missing parts supplied by reference TRBV29-1 and TRBJ1-2, is SAVISQKPSRDICQRGTSLTIQCQVDSQVTMMFWYRQQPGQSLTLIATANQGSEATYESGFVIDKFPISRPNLTFSTLTVSNMSPEDSSIYLCSVEAGRGGYTFGSGTRLTVV.

This rearrangement joins TRBV6-6 to TRBJ1-5; tentatively, D is TRBD1 (5 bases). Trimming took off 6 bases at V and 1 base at J, with 13 bases between the two ends. This CDR3 spans 15 amino acids. Looked up from germline, CDR1 is MNHNY and CDR2 is SVGAGI (reference sequence). CDR3 amino acids: CASRWGDGSNQPQHF. The CDR3 coding sequence is TGTGCCAGCAGGTGGGGGGACGGCAGCAATCAGCCCCAGCATTTT.

This clone appeared a few times. This chain uses TRBV19 with TRBJ1-5; tentatively, D is TRBD1 (5 bases). The CDR3 has 13 residues. V was pared by 8 bases and J by 3 bases, with 11 bases between. CDR1 and CDR2 from the germline V gene are LNHDA and SQIVND (reference sequence). The CDR3 spells CASGGGVNQPQHF. CDR3 coding DNA: TGTGCCAGTGGTGGGGGGGTCAATCAGCCCCAGCATTTT.

This clone was recorded a few times. The V and J genes are TRBV5-1 and TRBJ1-3; D gene uncertain. The CDR3 has 15 amino acids. The V gene's germline CDR1 is SGHRS and CDR2 YFSETQ. The ends were cut back, 4 bases at V and 0 bases at J, with 11 bases in the middle. The CDR3 reads CASSPYSSSGNTIYF. CDR3 nucleotide sequence: TGCGCCAGCAGCCCGTACTCAAGCTCTGGAAACACCATATATTTT. Looking up the rest from reference TRBV5-1 and TRBJ1-3 gives the full variable domain: KAGVTQTPRYLIKTRGQQVTLSCSPISGHRSVSWYQQTPGQGLQFLFEYFSETQRNKGNFPGRFSGRQFSNSRSEMNVSTLELGDSALYLCASSPYSSSGNTIYFGEGSWLTVV.

The chain couples TRBV9 to TRBJ2-1; tentatively, D is TRBD1 or TRBD2 (6 bases each). The CDR3 contains 16 residues. Germline V CDR1 and CDR2: SGDLS, YYNGEE. Deletions cut 1 base from V and 7 bases from J, with 18 bases between. CDR3 in DNA: TGTGCCAGCAGCGTAAACAACAGGGCCGGGGGTAATGAGCAGTTCTTC. Translation gives CASSVNNRAGGNEQFF.

The chain combines TRBV3-1 (or the pseudogene TRBV3-2) with TRBJ1-6, with D possibly TRBD1 on 5 matching bases. V shed 3 bases and J shed 7 bases, with 16 bases lying between them. Germline CDR1 LGHDT, CDR2 YNNKEL (reference sequence). This CDR3 spans 16 amino acids. CDR3 amino acids: CASSHLGAGRNSPLHF. CDR3 DNA sequence: TGTGCCAGCAGCCACCTAGGGGCGGGTCGGAATTCACCCCTCCACTTT.

V usage is TRBV27 and J usage is TRBJ2-7; D uncertain. V was cut by 6 bases and J by 5 bases, with 8 bases left in between. Germline V lookup: CDR1 MNHEY, CDR2 SMNVEV (reference sequence). This CDR3 has 11 amino acids. CDR3 coding DNA: TGTGCCAGCAGAGACGTTCACGAGCAGTACTTC. Its translation is CASRDVHEQYF.

V gene TRBV20-1 combines with J gene TRBJ1-2; D is ambiguous. The V and J ends lost 3 bases and 7 bases respectively, with 24 bases between them. The CDR3 extends over 16 amino acids. Germline V lookup: CDR1 DFQATT, CDR2 SNEGSKA (reference sequence). The DNA for the CDR3 is TGCAGTGCTAGTCCCGACTCTCTACGGGGAGAGCGTGGCTACACCTTC. Residues: CSASPDSLRGERGYTF.

The V call is TRBV4-3, the J call TRBJ1-2, with D possibly being TRBD1 (6 bases). This CDR3 region has 14 residues. V was cut by 4 bases and J by 7 bases, with 16 bases left in between. Germline V lookup: CDR1 LGHNA, CDR2 YSLEER. The CDR3 DNA reads as TGCGCCAGCAGCCGAAGGACAGAGCCTTTTGGCTACACCTTC. Translated, it gives CASSRRTEPFGYTF.

This rearrangement joins TRBV10-3 to TRBJ1-1; TRBD1 aligns across 10 bases. This CDR3 contains 15 residues. Germline trimming cut 10 bases from V and 5 bases from J; bases unmatched to any gene: 13. CDR1 and CDR2 from the germline V gene are ENHRY and SYGVKD. The CDR3 DNA follows: TGTGCCACCGCCCGGGACAGGGGTTCGGGGACTGAAGCTTTCTTT. Protein: CATARDRGSGTEAFF.

The chain recombines TRBV6-6 with TRBJ1-5; D remains unclear. Germline V gives CDR1 MNHNY, CDR2 SVGAGI (reference sequence). This CDR3 comprises 14 residues. The V and J ends lost 2 bases and 4 bases respectively, with 9 bases between them. The CDR3 nucleotides read TGTGCCAGCAGTTACACGGGTCGTAATCAGCCCCAGCATTTT. This codes for CASSYTGRNQPQHF.

This chain joins TRBV4-1 and TRBJ1-2; possible D gene TRBD1, 6 bases. V was pared by 0 bases and J by 5 bases, with 16 bases between. Looked up from germline, CDR1 is MGHRA and CDR2 is YSYEKL. CDR3 size: 16 residues. The CDR3 nucleotides read TGCGCCAGCAGCCAAGAAAGGTTTATCAGGGGATATGGCTACACCTTC. This gives the protein CASSQERFIRGYGYTF.

This sequence joins TRBV7-9 and TRBJ2-5; 14 bases are shared with TRBD2. CDR1 is SEHNR, CDR2 FQNEAQ, per germline (reference sequence). CDR3 length: 18 residues. Trimming at V came to 5 bases and at J to 2 bases, leaving 10 bases not matched to a gene. CDR3 in DNA: TGTGCCAGCAGCCCTGGACTAGCGGGGGGATCTTTACAAGAGACCCAGTACTTC. This encodes CASSPGLAGGSLQETQYF. The whole variable domain, remainder taken from reference TRBV7-9 and TRBJ2-5, is DTGVSQNPRHKITKRGQNVTFRCDPISEHNRLYWYRQTLGQGPEFLTYFQNEAQLEKSRLLSDRFSAERPKGSFSTLEIQRTEQGDSAMYLCASSPGLAGGSLQETQYFGPGTRLLVL.